Each of the 4 T cell receptor beta chains below was sequenced from the same sample in a study of cytomegalovirus exposure and HLA in healthy donors (dated by TCRdb to the late 2010s). The library was obtained by the immunoSEQ multiplex PCR assay. A mixture of 60 forward primers for TCR Vbeta segments and 13 reverse primers for TCR Jbeta segments was used in the multiplex PCR. TCRdb mirrors the immuneACCESS table, restricted to in-frame sequences. Some clones are absent from its copies; in checked studies, under half trace to an unresolved V gene, and the reason for the others is unknown. The sample data list roughly 100,000 clones, and under 85% of these were observed just once. 6.1% of the sample comes from the top ten. The sequenced sample was PBMCs. These receptors were taken from a man younger than 35 in good health and CMV-seronegative.

This clone has just one count. This chain uses TRBV27 with TRBJ2-3; perhaps TRBD2 as D (5 bases). The ends were cut back, 4 bases at V and 4 bases at J, with 15 bases in the middle. The CDR3 is made up of 15 amino acids. Per germline, CDR1 MNHEY and CDR2 SMNVEV (reference sequence). CDR3 DNA sequence: TGTGCCAGCAGTTACTACGGCCCGGAGGCAGATACGCAGTATTTT. Amino acids: CASSYYGPEADTQYF.

V gene TRBV14 combines with J gene TRBJ2-7; no definite D call. The CDR3 is 13 amino acids. Germline CDR1 and CDR2: SGHDN and FVKESK. V was clipped by 4 bases and J by 2 bases, with 9 bases between them. The CDR3 sequence: CASSPGPPYEQYF. Here the CDR3 DNA reads TGTGCCAGCAGCCCTGGGCCGCCCTACGAGCAGTACTTC.

The V gene is TRBV28, the J gene TRBJ2-7; 12 bases are a match to TRBD2. Germline V CDR1 and CDR2: MDHEN, SYDVKM. Germline trimming cut 5 bases from V and 3 bases from J; bases unmatched to any gene: 5. This CDR3 region has 15 residues. The CDR3 sequence is CASSLGLAGNYEQYF. In DNA form, the CDR3 reads TGTGCCAGCAGTCTAGGACTAGCGGGAAACTACGAGCAGTACTTC.

This chain links TRBV5-5 with TRBJ2-6, with 7 bases aligning to TRBD1. This CDR3 has 17 residues. Trimming took 2 bases from V and 1 from J; bases not matched to a gene: 6. Germline CDR1 is SGHKS and CDR2 is YYEKEE (reference sequence). The DNA for the CDR3 is TGTGCCAGCAGCTTAGACAGGGCCTGGTCTGGGGCCAACGTCCTGACTTTC. Translation: CASSLDRAWSGANVLTF.